This TCR beta chain derives from a study of shared clonotypes between healthy human individuals. A deep-level run was used for the assay. The protocol was immunoSEQ multiplex PCR, while the TCRdb copy is restricted to in-frame clones and leaves out a portion. The table lists around 940,000 clones, 76% of them singletons. CDR3 length equals 14 residues. V was pared by 2 bases and J by 6 bases, with 13 bases between. Germline loops: CDR1 MNHEY, CDR2 SVGAGI. Source material: memory CD4+ T cells sorted from blood. As to subset: CD45RA-negative fraction. The chain has TRBV6-5 and TRBJ1-2; D may be TRBD1 (5 bases). This receptor was obtained from a man between 18 and 29 years old in good health. The CDR3 sequence is CASSYRGRENGYTF. The CDR3, as DNA: TGTGCCAGCAGTTACAGGGGAAGGGAGAATGGCTACACCTTC.